These 10 T cell receptor beta chains came from one sample sequenced in a study of T cells after somatic rescue of genetic block (dated by TCRdb to about 2020). Library generation was performed with the immunoSEQ multiplex PCR assay. This is the immuneACCESS table as TCRdb keeps it, with only in-frame sequences that have V and J called. A part of the clones is gone; compared with another copy, unresolved V genes explain less than half, and the rest is unexplained. The sample table records about 14,000 clones; approximately 70% of these occur just once. Approximately 15% of the sample goes to the ten largest clones. The material sequenced was peripheral blood mononuclear cells (PBMCs). The receptors were sampled from a boy between 10 and 17 years old.

The gene calls are TRBV7-3 and TRBJ2-1; 8 positions agree with TRBD1. Germline V gene data show CDR1 as SGHTA and CDR2 as FQGTGA. The CDR3 runs 13 residues. The V and J ends lost 5 bases and 10 bases, in that order; junction bases with no gene match: 7. The CDR3 sequence is CASSRRDRSEQFF. The DNA of the CDR3 is TGTGCCAGCAGCCGTCGGGACAGGTCAGAGCAGTTCTTC.

The gene calls are TRBV25-1 and TRBJ2-1, with D possibly TRBD2 on 5 matching bases. Germline-derived CDR1 and CDR2 are MGHDK and SYGVNS. V dropped 5 bases and J dropped 4 bases, with 12 bases sitting between them. CDR3 length: 14 amino acids. CDR3 sequence (DNA): TGTGCCAGCAGTCAAACCGGGGAATACAATGAGCAGTTCTTC. As protein: CASSQTGEYNEQFF.

The J gene is TRBJ2-2, the V gene TRBV6-5; the match to TRBD1 covers 8 bases. The germline V gene encodes CDR1 MNHEY and CDR2 SVGAGI. Germline trimming cut 2 bases from V and 5 bases from J; bases unmatched to any gene: 4. CDR3 size: 15 residues. In DNA form, the CDR3 reads TGTGCCAGCAGTTACACAGGGGGACGGACCGGGGAGCTGTTTTTT. Protein product: CASSYTGGRTGELFF.

The chain has TRBV7-3 and TRBJ2-1, with a possible D match to TRBD1 (8 bases). This CDR3 has 15 residues. Between the trimmed V and J ends, which lost 8 bases and 5 bases, there was a span of 19 bases. CDR1 is SGHTA and CDR2 is FQGTGA in the germline V gene. The chain's CDR3 is CASRAGQGLHNEQFF. The DNA for the CDR3 is TGTGCCAGCCGAGCTGGACAGGGACTACACAATGAGCAGTTCTTC.

This chain joins TRBV6-1 and TRBJ1-5, with 8 bases that match TRBD1. Losses at the gene ends were 3 bases for V and 4 bases for J; bases not matched to a gene: 5. Per germline, CDR1 MNHNS and CDR2 SASEGT. The CDR3 spans 15 residues. The CDR3 protein is CASSDDRGGNQPQHF. The DNA of the CDR3 is TGTGCCAGCAGTGACGACAGGGGCGGGAATCAGCCCCAGCATTTT.

V usage is TRBV2 and J usage is TRBJ1-2, with TRBD1 matching 12 bases. The CDR3 sequence is 18 residues long. CDR1 SNHLY and CDR2 FYNNEI come from the germline V gene. J gave up 4 bases and V 6 bases, and 15 bases lay outside the gene matches. The CDR3 is CASRATGTGGASPYGYTF. CDR3 bases: TGTGCCAGCAGGGCTACCGGGACAGGGGGCGCCTCCCCCTATGGCTACACCTTC.

This clone was seen only once. The chain couples TRBV6-9 to TRBJ2-7, with 7 bases identical to TRBD2. CDR3 length: 14 residues. Trimming at V came to 3 bases and at J to 5 bases, leaving 7 bases not matched to a gene. The germline V gene encodes CDR1 MNHGY and CDR2 SVAAGI. Here the CDR3 reads CASSYGGMLNEQYF. The CDR3 nucleotides are TGTGCCAGCAGTTACGGGGGGATGTTAAACGAGCAGTACTTC.

This chain connects TRBV5-1 to TRBJ2-7; 9 bases agree with TRBD1. The trim removed 0 bases at V and 0 bases at J, leaving 1 base unmatched. Germline values: CDR1 SGHRS, CDR2 YFSETQ. The CDR3 has 15 amino acids. The DNA of the CDR3 is TGCGCCAGCAGCTTGGGGGACAGGGCCTCCTACGAGCAGTACTTC. Translation gives CASSLGDRASYEQYF.

This chain joins TRBV7-9 and TRBJ2-5, with 8 bases that match TRBD1. The CDR3 runs to 14 residues. The trim removed 2 bases at V and 5 bases at J, leaving 4 bases unmatched. Germline CDR1 and CDR2: SEHNR and FQNEAQ (reference sequence). As DNA, the CDR3 is TGTGCCAGCAGCTTAAGGACAGGGTTGGAGACCCAGTACTTC. This translates into CASSLRTGLETQYF.

CDR3 protein: CAWSPPDRIIPTAKNIQYF. DNA for the CDR3: TGTGCCTGGAGTCCCCCGGACAGGATTATACCTACGGCCAAAAACATTCAGTACTTC. The V gene is TRBV30, the J gene TRBJ2-4; 7 nucleotides agree with TRBD1. V was clipped by 2 bases and J by 1 base; unmatched bases: 17. CDR3 size: 19 residues. Germline V gives CDR1 GTSNPN, CDR2 SVGIG (reference sequence).